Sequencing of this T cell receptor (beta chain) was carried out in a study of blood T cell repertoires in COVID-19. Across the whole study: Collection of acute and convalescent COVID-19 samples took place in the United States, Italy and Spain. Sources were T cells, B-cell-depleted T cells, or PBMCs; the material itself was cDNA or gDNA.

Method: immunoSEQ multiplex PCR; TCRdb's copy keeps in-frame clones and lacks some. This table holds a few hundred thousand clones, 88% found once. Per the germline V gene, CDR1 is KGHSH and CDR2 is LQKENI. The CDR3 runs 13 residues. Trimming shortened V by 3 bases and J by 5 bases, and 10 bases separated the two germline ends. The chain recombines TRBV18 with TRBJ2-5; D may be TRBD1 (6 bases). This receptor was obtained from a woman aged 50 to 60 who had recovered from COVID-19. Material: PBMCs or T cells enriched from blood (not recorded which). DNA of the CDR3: TGTGCCAGCTCACCGTCAGGGGCCGAGACCCAGTACTTC. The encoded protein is CASSPSGAETQYF.